This T cell receptor (beta chain) was retrieved from a study of siplizumab effects on memory and regulatory T cells. Study-wide results and caveats: Suppressive activity of Tregs proliferating in siplizumab cultures remained unconfirmed. Siplizumab gave mappable alloreactive CD4+ clones an average Treg-derived fraction of over 65%, against around 30% in controls.

The method was immunoSEQ multiplex PCR; TCRdb's version includes in-frame clones alone and lacks a portion of them. The table shows 90,000 to 150,000 clones, with just under 95% occurring only once. The length of the CDR3 is 14 residues. CDR1 is LGHNA, CDR2 YSLEER, per germline. Trimming took 3 bases from V and 9 from J; bases not matched to a gene: 3. A remark on this clone: Its specificity is unknown.

Sequencing used non-Treg CD4+ T cells sorted from blood. The chain links TRBV4-3 to TRBJ1-6, with 9 bases lining up with TRBD1. The receptor was derived from a human donor in good health. Here the CDR3 DNA reads TGCGCCAGCAGCCAGGGACAGGGAGGTTCACCCCTCCACTTT. This sequence encodes CASSQGQGGSPLHF.